This paragraph reports one T cell receptor beta chain. The antigen is undetermined. Sequencing used immunoSEQ multiplex PCR; TCRdb keeps in-frame clones, though not all of them. Of about 44,000 clones in the sample, 91% were seen once. The data originate from a study of a mutant IDH1 vaccine in newly diagnosed glioma. Study as a whole: Vaccination followed radiotherapy alone by 4-6 weeks, or accompanied temozolomide cycles. Sex among treated patients split about 60% male, around 38% female; mean age was approximately 40 years.

The time point: week 23, last vaccination. The investigators gave 300 ug of mutant IDH1 20-mer peptide in each vaccine dose, together with topical imiquimod. V lost 7 bases to trimming and J lost 4 bases, with 19 bases between them. This CDR3 has 15 residues. Germline V lookup: CDR1 SGHRS, CDR2 YFSETQ. The chain combines TRBV5-1 with TRBJ2-3; D is possibly TRBD1 (5 bases). This TCR was recovered from a man aged 45-65 years with glioma. The sample here was PBMCs, taken from a glioma patient whose treatment included an IDH1 peptide vaccine. The CDR3 loop is CASRYITQTADTQYF. The CDR3 DNA sequence: TGCGCCAGCCGATATATTACCCAGACAGCAGATACGCAGTATTTT.